Listed below are T cell receptor beta chains from one sample, sequenced in a study of cytomegalovirus exposure and HLA in healthy donors. Profiled with immunoSEQ multiplex PCR; TCRdb holds only in-frame clones, not every one. This table has about 200,000 clones, more than 75% appearing once. Sequencing used PBMCs. Receptors were obtained from a male donor in good health and CMV-seronegative. CDR3s include the opening cysteine and the closing phenylalanine or tryptophan. D genes are given only for firm matches. Size is omitted from some rows. Given values are once, few, many or a class for expanded clones.

D: TRBD2; J: TRBJ2-2; size: .; V: TRBV2; DNA: TGTGCCAGCAGCGCTAGGACTAGCGGGCGGGGCGGGGAGCTGTTTTTT; CDR3: CASSARTSGRGGELFF
D: .; J: TRBJ2-1; size: .; V: TRBV5-8; DNA: TGTGCCAGCAGCTTCGGGGAGTACAATGAGCAGTTCTTC; CDR3: CASSFGEYNEQFF
D: TRBD1; J: TRBJ2-3; size: once; V: TRBV7-6; DNA: TGTGCCAGCTCCGGGACAGGGAACGCAGATACGCAGTATTTT; CDR3: CASSGTGNADTQYF
D: .; J: TRBJ1-1; size: .; V: TRBV18; DNA: TGTGCCAGCTCACCCCTACTTGGGGGCAACACTGAAGCTTTCTTT; CDR3: CASSPLLGGNTEAFF
D: TRBD2; J: TRBJ2-7; size: .; V: TRBV6-5; DNA: TGTGCCAGCAGTTACGAGGTGGTAGCGGGGTCCTACGAGCAGTACTTC; CDR3: CASSYEVVAGSYEQYF
D: .; J: TRBJ2-3; size: .; V: TRBV28; DNA: TGTGCCAGCAGTTTAGTGGGCGCCGTAATAGATACGCAGTATTTT; CDR3: CASSLVGAVIDTQYF
D: .; J: TRBJ1-1; size: .; V: TRBV7-6; DNA: TGTGCCAGCAGCTCGAGGGAAGGCACTGAAGCTTTCTTT; CDR3: CASSSREGTEAFF
D: .; J: TRBJ2-3; size: .; V: TRBV14; DNA: TGTGCCAGCAGCCGGGCCGGTACGCAGTATTTT; CDR3: CASSRAGTQYF
D: .; J: TRBJ1-1; size: .; V: TRBV5-1; DNA: TGCGCCAGCAGCTTTAACCGAGGTCCTGAAGCTTTCTTT; CDR3: CASSFNRGPEAFF
D: .; J: TRBJ1-1; size: .; V: TRBV28; DNA: TGTGCCAGCAGTCTAGCGGGGTTTAAGTTGAACACTGAAGCTTTCTTT; CDR3: CASSLAGFKLNTEAFF
D: TRBD1; J: TRBJ1-5; size: .; V: TRBV6-1; DNA: TGTGCCAGCAGTACCACAGGGGAGGTTCAGCCCCAGCATTTT; CDR3: CASSTTGEVQPQHF
D: TRBD2; J: TRBJ2-5; size: .; V: TRBV15; DNA: TGTGCCACCAGCAGAGTAAGGACTAGCGGGAGATTGGGGCAAGAGACCCAGTACTTC; CDR3: CATSRVRTSGRLGQETQYF
D: TRBD2; J: TRBJ2-5; size: .; V: TRBV28; DNA: TGTGCCAGCAGTCCCGCCGGGACTAGCGGGAGCAGGGAGACCCAGTACTTC; CDR3: CASSPAGTSGSRETQYF
D: .; J: TRBJ2-1; size: .; V: TRBV18; DNA: TGTGCCAGCTCACCAGGCCCCGGGTATGAGCAGTTCTTC; CDR3: CASSPGPGYEQFF
D: .; J: TRBJ1-2; size: .; V: TRBV2; DNA: TGTGCCAGCAGTGAAGCGCTTCCGGGGGGAGTGGTCTATGGCTACACCTTC; CDR3: CASSEALPGGVVYGYTF
D: TRBD1; J: TRBJ1-1; size: once; V: TRBV29-1; DNA: TGCAGCGTCTTACAGGGGGCTCACACTGAAGCTTTCTTT; CDR3: CSVLQGAHTEAFF
D: TRBD2; J: TRBJ2-1; size: .; V: TRBV6-5; DNA: TGTGCCAGCAGCCCCGGACTAGCGGATGATGAGCAGTTCTTC; CDR3: CASSPGLADDEQFF
D: .; J: TRBJ1-5; size: .; V: TRBV27; DNA: TGTGCCAGCCGATCTCTAAATCAGCCCCAGCATTTT; CDR3: CASRSLNQPQHF
D: TRBD2; J: TRBJ2-7; size: .; V: TRBV5-1; DNA: TGCGCCAGCAGCTATGGACTAGCGGGAGTCGTTAGCTCCTACGAGCAGTACTTC; CDR3: CASSYGLAGVVSSYEQYF
D: TRBD1; J: TRBJ2-5; size: .; V: TRBV28; DNA: TGTGCCAGCAGGACTCAGGGGGCTGAGACCCAGTACTTC; CDR3: CASRTQGAETQYF
D: .; J: TRBJ1-1; size: .; V: TRBV6-1; DNA: TGTGCCAGCAGTGAACGGGGGGCTATGAACACTGAAGCTTTCTTT; CDR3: CASSERGAMNTEAFF
D: TRBD2; J: TRBJ2-1; size: .; V: TRBV19; DNA: TGTGCCAGTAGTATGGGACTAGCGTTGAGCTCCTACAATGAGCAGTTCTTC; CDR3: CASSMGLALSSYNEQFF
D: TRBD1; J: TRBJ2-3; size: .; V: TRBV29-1; DNA: TGCAGCGTTGCGGACAGGGGGCTTGGCACAGATACGCAGTATTTT; CDR3: CSVADRGLGTDTQYF
D: .; J: TRBJ2-1; size: .; V: TRBV10-3; DNA: TGTGCCATCAGTGAGTCAGAGGGAGCCTACAATGAGCAGTTCTTC; CDR3: CAISESEGAYNEQFF